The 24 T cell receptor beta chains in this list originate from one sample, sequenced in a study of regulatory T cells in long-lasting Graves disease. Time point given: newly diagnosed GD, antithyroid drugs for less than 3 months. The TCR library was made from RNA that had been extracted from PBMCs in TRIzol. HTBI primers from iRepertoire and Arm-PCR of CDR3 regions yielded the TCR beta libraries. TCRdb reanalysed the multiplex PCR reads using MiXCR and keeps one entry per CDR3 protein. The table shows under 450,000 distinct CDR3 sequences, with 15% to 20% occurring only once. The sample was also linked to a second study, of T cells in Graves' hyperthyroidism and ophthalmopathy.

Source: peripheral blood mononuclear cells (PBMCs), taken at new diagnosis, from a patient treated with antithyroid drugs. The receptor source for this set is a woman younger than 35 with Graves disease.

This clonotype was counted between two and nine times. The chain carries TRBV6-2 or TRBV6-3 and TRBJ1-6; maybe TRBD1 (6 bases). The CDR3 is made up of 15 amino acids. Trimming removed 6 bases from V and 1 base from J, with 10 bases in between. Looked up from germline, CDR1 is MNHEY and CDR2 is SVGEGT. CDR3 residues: CASRQGRSYNSPLHF. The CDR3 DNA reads TGTGCCAGCAGGCAGGGGAGATCCTATAATTCACCCCTCCACTTT.

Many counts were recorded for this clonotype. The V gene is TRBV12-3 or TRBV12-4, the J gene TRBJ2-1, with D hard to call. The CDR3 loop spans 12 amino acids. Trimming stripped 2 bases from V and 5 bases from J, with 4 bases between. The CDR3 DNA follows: TGTGCCAGCAGTTTATCTAACAATGAGCAGTTCTTC. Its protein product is CASSLSNNEQFF.

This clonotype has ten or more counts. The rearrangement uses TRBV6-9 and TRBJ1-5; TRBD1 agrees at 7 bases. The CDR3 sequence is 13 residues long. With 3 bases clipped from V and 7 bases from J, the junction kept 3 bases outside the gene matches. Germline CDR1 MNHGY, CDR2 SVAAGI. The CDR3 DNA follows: TGTGCCAGCAGTTACAGGGGGAAACAGCCCCAGCATTTT. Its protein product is CASSYRGKQPQHF.

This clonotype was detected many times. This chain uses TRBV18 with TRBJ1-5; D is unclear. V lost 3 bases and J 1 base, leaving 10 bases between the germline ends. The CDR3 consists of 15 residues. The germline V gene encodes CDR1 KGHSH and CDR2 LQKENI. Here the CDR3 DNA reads TGTGCCAGCTCACCCTCCAGCGAAAGCAATCAGCCCCAGCATTTT. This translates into CASSPSSESNQPQHF.

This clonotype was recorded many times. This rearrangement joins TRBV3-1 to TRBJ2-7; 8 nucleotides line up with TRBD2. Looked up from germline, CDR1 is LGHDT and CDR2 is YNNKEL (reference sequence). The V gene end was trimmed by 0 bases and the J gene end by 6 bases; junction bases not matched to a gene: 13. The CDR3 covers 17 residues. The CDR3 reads CASSQDLAGWGTGEQYF. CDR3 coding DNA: TGTGCCAGCAGCCAAGATTTAGCGGGATGGGGGACGGGCGAGCAGTACTTC.

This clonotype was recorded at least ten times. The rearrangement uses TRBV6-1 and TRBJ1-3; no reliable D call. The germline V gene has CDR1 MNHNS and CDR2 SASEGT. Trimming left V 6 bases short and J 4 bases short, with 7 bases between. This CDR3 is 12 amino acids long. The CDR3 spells CASRPQGNTIYF. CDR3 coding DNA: TGTGCCAGCAGGCCACAGGGAAACACCATATATTTT.

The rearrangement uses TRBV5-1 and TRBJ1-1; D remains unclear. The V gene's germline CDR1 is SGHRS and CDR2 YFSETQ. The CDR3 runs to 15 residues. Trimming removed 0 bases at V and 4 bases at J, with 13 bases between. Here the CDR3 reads CASSLGPGDGTEAFF. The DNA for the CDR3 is TGCGCCAGCAGCTTGGGCCCTGGGGATGGCACTGAAGCTTTCTTT.

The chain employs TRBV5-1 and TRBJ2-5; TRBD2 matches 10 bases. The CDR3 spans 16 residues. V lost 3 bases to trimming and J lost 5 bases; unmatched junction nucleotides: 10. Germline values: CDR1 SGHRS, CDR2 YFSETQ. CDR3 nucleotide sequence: TGCGCCAGCAGCTGGGGGCTAGCGGGAGCTCCTGAGACCCAGTACTTC. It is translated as CASSWGLAGAPETQYF.

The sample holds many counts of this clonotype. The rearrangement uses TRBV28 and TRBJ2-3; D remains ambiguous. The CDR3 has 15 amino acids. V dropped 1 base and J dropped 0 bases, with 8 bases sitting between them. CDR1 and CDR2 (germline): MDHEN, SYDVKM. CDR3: CASSLFGSSTDTQYF. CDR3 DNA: TGTGCCAGCAGTTTATTTGGCTCTAGCACAGATACGCAGTATTTT.

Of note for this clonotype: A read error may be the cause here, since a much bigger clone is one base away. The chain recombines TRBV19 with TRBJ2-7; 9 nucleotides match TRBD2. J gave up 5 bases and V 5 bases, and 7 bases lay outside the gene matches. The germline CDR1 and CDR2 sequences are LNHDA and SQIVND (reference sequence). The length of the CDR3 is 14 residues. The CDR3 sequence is CASSRVAGADEQYF. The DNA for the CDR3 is TGTGCCAGTAGTCGGGTAGCGGGAGCGGACGAGCAGTACTTC.

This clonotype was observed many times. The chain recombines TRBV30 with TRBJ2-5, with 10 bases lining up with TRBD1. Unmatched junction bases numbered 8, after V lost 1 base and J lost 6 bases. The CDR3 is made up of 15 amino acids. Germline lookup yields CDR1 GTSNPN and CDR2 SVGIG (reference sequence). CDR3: CAWSGETGGEKTQYF. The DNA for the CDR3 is TGTGCCTGGAGTGGGGAGACAGGGGGCGAGAAGACCCAGTACTTC.

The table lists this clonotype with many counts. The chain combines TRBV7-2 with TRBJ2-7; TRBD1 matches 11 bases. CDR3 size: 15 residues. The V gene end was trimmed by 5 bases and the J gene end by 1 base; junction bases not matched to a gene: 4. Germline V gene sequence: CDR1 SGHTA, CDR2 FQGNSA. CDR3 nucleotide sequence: TGTGCCAGCAGCCCGGACAGGGGGCGATCCTACGAGCAGTACTTC. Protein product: CASSPDRGRSYEQYF. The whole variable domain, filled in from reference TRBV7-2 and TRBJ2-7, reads GAGVSQSPSNKVTEKGKDVELRCDPISGHTALYWYRQSLGQGLEFLIYFQGNSAPDKSGLPSDRFSAERTGGSVSTLTIQRTQQEDSAVYLCASSPDRGRSYEQYFGPGTRLTVT.

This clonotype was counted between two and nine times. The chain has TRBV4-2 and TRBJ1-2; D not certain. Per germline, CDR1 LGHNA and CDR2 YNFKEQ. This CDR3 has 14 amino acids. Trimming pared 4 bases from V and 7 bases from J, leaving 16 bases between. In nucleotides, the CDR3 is TGTGCCAGCAGCCCCGGCGGGATTGGAGGTGGCTACACCTTC. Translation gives CASSPGGIGGGYTF.

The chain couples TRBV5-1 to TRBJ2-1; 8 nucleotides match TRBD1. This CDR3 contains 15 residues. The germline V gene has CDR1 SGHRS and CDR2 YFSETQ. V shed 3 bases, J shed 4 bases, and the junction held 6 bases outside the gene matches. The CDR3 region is CASSWLGTGYNEQFF. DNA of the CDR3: TGCGCCAGCAGCTGGTTAGGGACAGGATACAATGAGCAGTTCTTC. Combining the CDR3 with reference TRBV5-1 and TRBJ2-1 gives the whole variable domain KAGVTQTPRYLIKTRGQQVTLSCSPISGHRSVSWYQQTPGQGLQFLFEYFSETQRNKGNFPGRFSGRQFSNSRSEMNVSTLELGDSALYLCASSWLGTGYNEQFFGPGTRLTVL.

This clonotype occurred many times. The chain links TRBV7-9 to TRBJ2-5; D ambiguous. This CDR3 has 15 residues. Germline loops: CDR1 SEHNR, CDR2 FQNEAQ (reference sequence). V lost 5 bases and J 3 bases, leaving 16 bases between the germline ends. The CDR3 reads CASSEAVRGKETQYF. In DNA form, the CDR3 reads TGTGCCAGCAGCGAGGCAGTTAGAGGCAAAGAGACCCAGTACTTC.

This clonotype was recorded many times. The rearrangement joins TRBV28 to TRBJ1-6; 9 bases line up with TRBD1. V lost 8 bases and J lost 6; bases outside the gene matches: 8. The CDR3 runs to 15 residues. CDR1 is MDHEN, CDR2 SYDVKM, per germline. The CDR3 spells CASLTGGETNSPLHF. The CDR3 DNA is TGTGCCAGCTTAACAGGGGGCGAGACTAATTCACCCCTCCACTTT.

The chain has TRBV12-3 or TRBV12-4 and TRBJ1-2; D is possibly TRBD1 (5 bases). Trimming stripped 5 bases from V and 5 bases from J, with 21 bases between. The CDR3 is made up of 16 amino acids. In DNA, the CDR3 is TGTGCCAGCAGTGGGGCGGGGAGGGGCTCAATTTATGGCTACACCTTC. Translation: CASSGAGRGSIYGYTF.

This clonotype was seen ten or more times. The CDR3 region is CASSLTTTPGELFF. As DNA, the CDR3 is TGTGCCAGCAGCTTAACGACGACGCCCGGGGAGCTGTTTTTT. The chain has TRBV7-3 and TRBJ2-2; D is undetermined. Germline V gives CDR1 SGHTA, CDR2 FQGTGA. The CDR3 length is 14 residues. Trimming took 0 bases from V and 6 from J, leaving 8 bases between them.

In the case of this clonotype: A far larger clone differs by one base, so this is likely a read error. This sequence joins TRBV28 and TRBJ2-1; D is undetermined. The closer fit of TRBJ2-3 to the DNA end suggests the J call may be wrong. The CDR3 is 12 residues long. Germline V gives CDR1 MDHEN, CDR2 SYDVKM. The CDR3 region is CASGKAPDTQYF. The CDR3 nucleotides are TGTGCCAGCGGGAAAGCTCCCGATACGCAGTATTTT.

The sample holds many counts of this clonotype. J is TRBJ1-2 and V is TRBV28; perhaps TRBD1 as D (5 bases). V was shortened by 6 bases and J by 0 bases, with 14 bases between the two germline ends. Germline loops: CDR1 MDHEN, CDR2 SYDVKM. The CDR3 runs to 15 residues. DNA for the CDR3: TGTGCCAGCAGATCTAAGGGGATCTCTAACTATGGCTACACCTTC. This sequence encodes CASRSKGISNYGYTF.

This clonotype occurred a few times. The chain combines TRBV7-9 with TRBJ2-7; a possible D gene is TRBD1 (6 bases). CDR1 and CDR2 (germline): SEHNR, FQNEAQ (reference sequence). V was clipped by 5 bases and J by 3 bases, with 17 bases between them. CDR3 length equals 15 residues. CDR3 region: CASSPQDRTGYEQYF. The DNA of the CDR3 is TGTGCCAGCAGCCCCCAGGACAGAACAGGCTACGAGCAGTACTTC.

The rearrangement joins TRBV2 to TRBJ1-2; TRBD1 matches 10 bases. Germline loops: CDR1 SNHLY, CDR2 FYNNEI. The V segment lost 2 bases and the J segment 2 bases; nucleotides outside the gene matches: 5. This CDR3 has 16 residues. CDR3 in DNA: TGTGCCAGCAGTGAATTGGGGACAGGGGAAAACTATGGCTACACCTTC. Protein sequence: CASSELGTGENYGYTF.

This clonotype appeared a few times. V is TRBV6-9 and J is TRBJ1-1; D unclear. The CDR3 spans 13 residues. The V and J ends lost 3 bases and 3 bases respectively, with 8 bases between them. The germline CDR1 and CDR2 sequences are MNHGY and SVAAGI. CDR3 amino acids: CASSYLEDTEAFF. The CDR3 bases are TGTGCCAGCAGTTACCTGGAGGACACTGAAGCTTTCTTT.

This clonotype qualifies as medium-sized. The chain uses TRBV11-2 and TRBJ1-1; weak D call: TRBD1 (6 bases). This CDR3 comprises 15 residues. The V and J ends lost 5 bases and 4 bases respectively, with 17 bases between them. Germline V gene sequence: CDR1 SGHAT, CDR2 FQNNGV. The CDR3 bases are TGTGCCAGCAGCCCCCGCCGGGGGGCGAGCACTGAAGCTTTCTTT. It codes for CASSPRRGASTEAFF.